A selection of T cell receptor beta chains follows, all from one sample in a study of T cells after yellow fever vaccination. TCRdb analysed the 5' RACE reads with MiXCR anew, one entry per CDR3 protein. The sample carries 450,000 to 600,000 distinct CDR3 sequences, about a sixth recorded once. This material consisted of PBMCs, taken 5 days after the first yellow fever vaccination. These receptors were collected from a man younger than 35 who received the YFV17D yellow fever vaccine. CDR3s include the opening cysteine and the closing phenylalanine or tryptophan. Clone size is stated in some rows and not others, as once, few, many or a class when expanded.

>TRBJ1-4|TRBV2|NA|13
CASRFSVAEKLFF
>TRBJ1-5|TRBV5-1|many|13
CASSLGVNQPQHF
>TRBJ1-4|TRBV20-1|few|15
CSARDSDRFNEKLFF
>TRBJ2-1|TRBV28|few|14
CASSWTSTSNEQFF
>TRBJ2-5|TRBV5-1|few|14
CASSLSGLGETQYF
>TRBJ2-5|TRBV7-8|few|15
CASSLGTARGETQYF
>TRBJ1-5|TRBV6-2/TRBV6-3|few|15
CASSPRTGWIQPQHF
>TRBJ2-5|TRBV5-1|NA|17
CASSLDGLASGEETQYF
>TRBJ2-3|TRBV29-1|NA|16
CSVETWTSGVTDTQYF
>TRBJ2-1|TRBV20-1|NA|15
CSAPGTSGDYNEQFF
>TRBJ2-2|TRBV2|few|13
CASRQGYTGELFF
>TRBJ1-4|TRBV7-9|few|16
CASSSGPYGANEKLFF
>TRBJ2-4|TRBV12-3/TRBV12-4|NA|17
CASSFWAGGAAKNIQYF
>TRBJ1-5|TRBV6-2/TRBV6-3|NA|14
CASSYLQSNQPQHF
>TRBJ1-2|TRBV11-1|NA|15
CASTDLWAGDNGYTF
>TRBJ2-2|TRBV6-2/TRBV6-3|NA|16
CASSPGFWGNTGELFF
>TRBJ1-2|TRBV12-3/TRBV12-4|NA|13
CASSQEGQRGYTF
>TRBJ2-1|TRBV3-1|many|16
CASSQESRGGDDEQFF
>TRBJ1-1|TRBV24-1|NA|13
CATSVDSLTEAFF
>TRBJ1-1|TRBV4-1|few|13
CASSQIQLTEAFF
>TRBJ1-1|TRBV20-1|many|16
CSARDQRLRGRTEAFF
>TRBJ1-2|TRBV15|few|15
CATREEDSSNYGYTF
>TRBJ2-5|TRBV7-2|NA|16
CASTNIRGRDQETQYF
>TRBJ2-7|TRBV10-1|few|13
CASSFSGKGEQYF
>TRBJ1-6|TRBV20-1|NA|16
CSARDPGGSYNSPLHF